This T cell receptor (beta chain) was sequenced in a study of shared clonotypes between healthy human individuals (dated by TCRdb to the early 2020s). Background for the entire study: Three men and a couple of women, aged 18 to 49 years, made up the cohort. For each donor, CD4 naive and CD4 memory were each given three plates, CD8 naive was given two plates, and CD8 memory was given one plate. Blood TCR repertoires of five healthy adults were deeply sequenced to estimate repertoire size and the extent of clonotype sharing between individuals. Libraries were prepared and TCR repertoires were sequenced by different laboratories using diverse techniques, in order to increase sequencing depth and limit assay-specific biases. Each donor's leukapheresis produced roughly between roughly 0.85 and 9.5 billion PBMCs.

As to this clone: No antigen is known for it. No much larger clone is present one base from it, and per-base qualities are unavailable.

The donors were healthy, HIV-negative adults with no recently reported acute infections or vaccinations. Only Caucasian adults living in Nashville, Tennessee, USA were represented among the donors. CD4+ T cells were enriched by magnetic negative selection; naive cells were then positively selected on CD45RA, and the negative fraction formed the memory subset. After blood collection by leukapheresis, PBMCs were isolated using Ficoll-Histopaque density gradient centrifugation and then cryopreserved in the vapor phase of liquid nitrogen. Analytical flow cytometry was used to check the purity and quantity of each magnetically sorted T cell population. Each sorted fraction had its genomic DNA isolated and then quantified by UV absorbance on a Nanodrop 2000c. The germline V gene gives CDR1 as SQVTM and CDR2 as ANQGSEA. The V end loses 7 bases and the J end loses 7 bases, and a stretch of 23 bases separates them. The CDR3 runs 15 residues from the cysteine to the phenylalanine. Of all the DNA, just the CDR3 is kept, 45 bases in frame from base 1.

Overall study results and their limits: Estimated clonotype richness was generally larger for naive than for memory subsets. Pairwise subsampling led to the expectation that sequencing depth would affect the degree of clonotype sharing among donors. When several donors were compared, the shared fraction of clonotypes was 5% to 6.5% for naive CD4, about 4% for naive CD8, roughly 2.5% for memory CD4, and 0.4% for memory CD8. Rarefaction of sorted-subset datasets indicated incomplete sequencing despite the large sequencing depth. The small number of donors limited the genetic and exposure-history diversity represented. Higher generation probabilities were observed for clonotypes shared by all four sorted-subset donors than for non-shared clonotypes. Sampling was restricted to blood, and TCR repertoires in tissues likely differ from the TCR repertoires found in blood.

Using the deep immunoSEQ assay, multiplex PCR amplified TCR CDR3 regions from genomic DNA. Genomic DNA extracted from each cell subset was distributed evenly over all wells of several immunoSEQ 96-well plates, and each plate served as one replicate. For sorted subsets, approximately 190 ng genomic DNA, equal to 30,000 to 35,000 T cell genomes, was loaded into each replicate PCR. Purified libraries were quantified with a Qubit 3.0 fluorometer, sized on a Bioanalyzer 2100, and re-quantified with the KAPA Library Quantification kit. Each immunoSEQ 96-well plate was sequenced on its own single-read 150-cycle Illumina NextSeq 550 flow cell. Per the original workflow: Because only junctional sequences without quality scores were contained in the immunoSEQ output, filtering matching that applied to full-length reads could not be performed. Sequences were annotated with PyIR, a Python wrapper for IgBLAST v1.9, and V/J genes and CDR3 were assigned using IMGT germline references. Any read was removed if the V/J assignment was weak (E-value above 1e-6), the CDR3 was missing, or the read contained stop codons, out-of-frame junctions, or ambiguous translated residues. V3J clonotypes were defined as sequences sharing the same inferred V gene, J gene, and CDR3 amino acid sequence. To compute the percentage overlap between repertoires, the number of shared unique clonotypes was divided by the size of the smaller repertoire. RTK rarefaction, the Chao1 estimator, and Recon v2.1 estimates of unobserved clonotypes were used to assess repertoire richness. For all TCRbeta clonotypes obtained by the gDNA method from several donors, generation probabilities were computed with OLGA. The immuneACCESS repertoire file appears here via TCRdb, limited to in-frame rearrangements. These files lack a portion of the clones; in checked studies, under half of the deficit traces to unresolved V genes, and the cause of the others is not known. That table supplies the V and J calls and clone size; D and trimming were determined from the DNA. This sample holds about 2.3 million clones; approximately 93% were observed only once. Together, the top ten hold about 0.39% of the sample.

This TCR was recovered from a man younger than 35 in good health. Some clones in this sample may be carry-over from other donors' samples. Sequencing was performed on naive CD4+ T cells from PBMCs. The sample's cell subset or site label, decoded: CD45RA+ positively selected. This receptor chain uses TRBV29-1 and TRBJ2-1, with TRBD2 tentatively as D gene (6 bases match). Here the CDR3 is given as CSALAPGEGENEQFF. In nucleotide form, the sequence is TGCAGCGCCCTCGCCCCGGGAGAGGGAGAGAATGAGCAGTTCTTC.